A single T cell receptor beta chain is shown here with its context. Antigen specificity is unknown. The sample comes from a study of TIL therapy for anti-PD-1-resistant metastatic lung cancer. Background on the study: Tumors were harvested before any PD-1/PD-L1 blockade.

The study's findings and limits: Patients were highly selected, enriched for treatment-naive, never-smoker and oncogene-addicted cases. After infusion, TIL clonotypes partly replaced peripheral T cells and declined over months.

Between the trimmed V and J ends, which lost 0 bases and 8 bases, there was a span of 17 bases. CDR1 SGHRS and CDR2 YFSETQ come from the germline V gene. The CDR3 spans 15 residues. Time point specified: pre-treatment sample, taken before nivolumab and TIL therapy. The libraries were made with immunoSEQ v3. Sequencing depth was around 1.9 million read pairs for survey level, about 5-6 million for deep. Here immunoSEQ multiplex PCR was the method, and the copy in TCRdb shows in-frame clones only, minus some. The sample records about 60,000 clones, over 75% being singletons. This specimen was blood, taken at baseline. The chain uses TRBV5-1 and TRBJ1-1, with TRBD1 as a possible D gene (5 bases). The sequence was collected from a person between 25 and 80 years old with non-small cell lung cancer. The CDR3 here is CASSLAPGGYPEAFF. The CDR3 DNA sequence: TGCGCCAGCAGCTTGGCCCCGGGGGGGTACCCCGAAGCTTTCTTT. The variable domain in full, with the rest retrieved from reference TRBV5-1 and TRBJ1-1, is KAGVTQTPRYLIKTRGQQVTLSCSPISGHRSVSWYQQTPGQGLQFLFEYFSETQRNKGNFPGRFSGRQFSNSRSEMNVSTLELGDSALYLCASSLAPGGYPEAFFGQGTRLTVV.